The 13 T cell receptor beta chains below were found in one sample sequenced in a study of cytomegalovirus exposure and HLA in healthy donors. Profiled with immunoSEQ multiplex PCR; TCRdb holds only in-frame clones, not every one. The top ten hold roughly 0.65% of the sample, which has tens of thousands of clones, 85% to 95% seen once. The sample comprised PBMCs. The receptors were sampled from a man in his late teens or twenties in good health and CMV-seronegative.

This chain links TRBV12-5 with TRBJ2-2; TRBD1 agrees at 7 bases. Germline V lookup: CDR1 LGHNT, CDR2 FRNRAP. CDR3 size: 18 residues. V gave up 1 base and J gave up 0 bases; unmatched junction bases: 8. CDR3 DNA: TGTGCTAGTGGTTTGGACCGACCCGGGACAGCGAACACCGGGGAGCTGTTTTTT. This sequence encodes CASGLDRPGTANTGELFF.

The V call is TRBV5-1, the J call TRBJ2-2; TRBD1 aligns across 7 bases. Trimming removed 4 bases from V and 1 base from J; junction bases left unmatched: 7. Germline V gene sequence: CDR1 SGHRS, CDR2 YFSETQ. CDR3 length equals 16 residues. The CDR3 spells CASSTPGQQNTGELFF. The DNA of the CDR3 is TGCGCCAGCAGCACTCCGGGACAGCAGAACACCGGGGAGCTGTTTTTT.

The chain has TRBV18 and TRBJ2-1; D gene unclear. This CDR3 region has 12 residues. The germline gives CDR1 KGHSH, CDR2 LQKENI. The V and J ends lost 1 base and 6 bases respectively, with 4 bases between them. The CDR3: CASSPRLNEQFF. CDR3 bases: TGTGCCAGCTCACCACGACTCAATGAGCAGTTCTTC.

CDR3 in amino acids: CATSRGTVSTDTQYF. The CDR3 nucleotides read TGTGCCACCAGCAGAGGGACAGTTAGCACAGATACGCAGTATTTT. The chain employs TRBV15 and TRBJ2-3; tentatively, D is TRBD1 (6 bases). The germline V gene encodes CDR1 LNHNV and CDR2 YYDKDF (reference sequence). This CDR3 contains 15 residues. Trimming pared 1 base from V and 0 bases from J, leaving 8 bases between.

This clone was picked up a small number of times. The chain couples TRBV7-6 to TRBJ2-1; 10 bases are shared with TRBD2. The CDR3 consists of 15 residues. J gave up 8 bases and V 4 bases, and 8 bases lay outside the gene matches. Per germline, CDR1 SGHVS and CDR2 FNYEAQ. CDR3: CASSYYTSGMDEQFF. The CDR3 DNA sequence: TGTGCCAGCAGCTACTATACTAGCGGGATGGATGAGCAGTTCTTC. The whole variable domain, filled in from reference TRBV7-6 and TRBJ2-1, reads GAGVSQSPRYKVTKRGQDVALRCDPISGHVSLYWYRQALGQGPEFLTYFNYEAQQDKSGLPNDRFSAERPEGSISTLTIQRTEQRDSAMYRCASSYYTSGMDEQFFGPGTRLTVL.

The rearrangement links TRBV29-1 to TRBJ2-1; D not certain. The germline CDR1 and CDR2 sequences are SQVTM and ANQGSEA. The CDR3 covers 12 residues. Deletions cut 4 bases from V and 5 bases from J, with 9 bases between. CDR3 protein: CSVVWLHNEQFF. In DNA, the CDR3 is TGCAGCGTTGTTTGGCTTCACAATGAGCAGTTCTTC.

The V and J genes are TRBV5-1 and TRBJ1-2; unclear D gene. Germline loops: CDR1 SGHRS, CDR2 YFSETQ. CDR3 length equals 15 residues. V lost 0 bases, J lost 4 bases, and 13 bases lay in between. CDR3 residues: CASSLESANAYGYTF. The CDR3 nucleotides read TGCGCCAGCAGCTTGGAGTCCGCGAACGCCTATGGCTACACCTTC.

This clone appeared once. This chain links TRBV6-1 with TRBJ1-6; 10 bases fit TRBD1. Losses at the gene ends were 2 bases for V and 9 bases for J; bases not matched to a gene: 10. Germline CDR1 reads MNHNS; CDR2 reads SASEGT. This CDR3 has 17 residues. DNA of the CDR3: TGTGCCAGCAGTGAATGGGGACAGGGGAGCTTGGGTTCACCCCTCCACTTT. This gives the protein CASSEWGQGSLGSPLHF.

The chain combines TRBV7-6 with TRBJ1-2; D ambiguous. Germline lookup yields CDR1 SGHVS and CDR2 FNYEAQ. This CDR3 region has 15 residues. Between the trimmed V and J ends, which lost 5 bases and 3 bases, there was a span of 16 bases. CDR3 sequence: CASSPEGGLDYGYTF. DNA of the CDR3: TGTGCCAGCAGCCCCGAGGGAGGGTTGGACTATGGCTACACCTTC.

V usage is TRBV11-3 and J usage is TRBJ2-1; perhaps TRBD2 as D (7 bases). The length of the CDR3 is 15 residues. The germline V and J ends were trimmed by 5 bases and 2 bases, with 13 bases remaining between them. Germline-derived CDR1 and CDR2 are SGHNT and YENEEA. Written as DNA, the CDR3 is TGTGCCAGCAGCCTAAGGGGGGGAACCTACAATGAGCAGTTCTTC. Its translation: CASSLRGGTYNEQFF.

Remarks on this clone: Compared with germline, one end of the junction differs, possibly owing to a read error. The rearrangement uses TRBV7-7 and TRBJ1-1; no reliable D call. This CDR3 region has 13 residues. The germline CDR1 and CDR2 sequences are SSHAT and FNYEAQ (reference sequence). The CDR3 nucleotides are TGTGCTAGCAGCCGCGACATGAACACTGAAGCTTTCTTT. Residues: CASSRDMNTEAFF.

This chain connects TRBV6-5 to TRBJ1-1; D is undetermined. The V end was cut by 0 bases, the J end by 3 bases, with 14 bases between. The germline V gene has CDR1 MNHEY and CDR2 SVGAGI. The CDR3 is made up of 16 amino acids. CDR3 protein: CASSYSIFKEYTEAFF. Written as DNA, the CDR3 is TGTGCCAGCAGTTACTCGATTTTTAAGGAGTACACTGAAGCTTTCTTT.

The V call is TRBV27, the J call TRBJ1-1; 11 bases line up with TRBD1. The germline V gene has CDR1 MNHEY and CDR2 SMNVEV (reference sequence). The CDR3 spans 14 residues. V gave up 4 bases and J gave up 5 bases; unmatched junction bases: 3. CDR3 nucleotides: TGTGCCAGCAGTTACGGGACAGGGGGTACTGAAGCTTTCTTT. It encodes CASSYGTGGTEAFF.